The entry that follows covers one TCR beta chain sequence. In the authors' workflow: Amplification of reference gene primers was used by the study to estimate nucleated cell counts. The protocol was immunoSEQ multiplex PCR, while the TCRdb copy is restricted to in-frame clones and leaves out a portion. Clonal size and the V and J genes are those of that table, whereas D and trimming came from the DNA. Among some 320,000 clones, around 89% were seen once, and the ten largest hold 6.9%. The data originate from a study of blood T cell repertoires in COVID-19. Study-level information: Specimens from acute and convalescent COVID-19 originated in the United States, Italy and Spain. From T cells, B-cell-depleted T cells, or PBMCs came the material, which was cDNA or gDNA.

This receptor was taken from a woman aged 30 to 39 who had recovered from COVID-19. The sequencing input was peripheral blood.

The CDR3 loop is CASSPPEAGGTDTQYF. Here the CDR3 DNA reads TGTGCCAGCAGCCCCCCAGAAGCGGGGGGCACAGATACGCAGTATTTT. The chain is built from TRBV6-2 or TRBV6-3 and TRBJ2-3, with 8 bases identical to TRBD2. This CDR3 spans 16 amino acids. In germline, CDR1 is MNHEY, CDR2 SVGEGT. Trimming removed 6 bases from V and 1 base from J; junction bases left unmatched: 9.